The clone carrying this TCR beta chain was found many times. Its matching antigen is unknown. The library targeted TCRbeta and was prepared with unique molecular identifiers. One entry per CDR3 protein, called by TCRdb with MiXCR from the PCR reads. The data contain hundreds of thousands of distinct CDR3 sequences, around 9.9% of them singletons. The source of the sample is a study of T-cell reconstitution after alpha-beta-depleted transplantation in children. Study-wide points: Several hundred expanded graft clones reportedly were the source of alpha-beta T cells about two months after transplant. It was newly produced T cells that mostly accounted for T-cell counts and diversity one year after transplant. After transplant, high TCRbeta diversity at day 60 in some patients arose from surviving recipient T cells and thymic progenitors.

The germline V gene encodes CDR1 KGHDR and CDR2 SFDVKD. Trimming took off 1 base at V and 0 bases at J, with 5 bases between the two ends. CDR3 length: 14 residues. Source: PBMCs, taken before TCRalphabeta/CD19-depleted stem cell transplant. This sequence was found in a child in the first two years of life with acute myeloid leukemia, due to receive a stem cell transplant. The J gene is TRBJ1-1, the V gene TRBV24-1, with D perhaps TRBD1 (5 bases). CDR3 in DNA: TGTGCCACCAGTGATTTAGGGGTGAACACTGAAGCTTTCTTT. It specifies CATSDLGVNTEAFF.